One and the same sample provided the 29 T cell receptor beta chains below, sequenced in a study of blood T cell repertoires in COVID-19. Only in-frame clones appear in the TCRdb table, and some are missing; sequencing was by immunoSEQ multiplex PCR. This table holds 120,000 or so clones, less than 90% found once. Sequenced input: peripheral blood. Every receptor here comes from a woman over 75 with acute or convalescent COVID-19.

V is TRBV12-3 or TRBV12-4 and J is TRBJ1-1; D ambiguous. The CDR3 loop spans 12 amino acids. Trimming stripped 3 bases from V and 0 bases from J, with 2 bases between. CDR3 protein: CASSFMNTEAFF. DNA of the CDR3: TGTGCCAGCAGTTTCATGAACACTGAAGCTTTCTTT.

This sequence joins TRBV18 and TRBJ2-5; TRBD2 matches at 8 bases. J lost 7 bases, V lost 1 base, and 8 bases had no gene match. This CDR3 comprises 15 residues. Germline V gene sequence: CDR1 KGHSH, CDR2 LQKENI. DNA for the CDR3: TGTGCCAGCTCACCACAGGAGCGGGGGAGGGCGACCCAGTACTTC. Protein product: CASSPQERGRATQYF.

This clone was recorded a few times. This rearrangement joins TRBV18 to TRBJ1-2, with a weak D call TRBD1 (5 bases). The V end was cut by 8 bases, the J end by 4 bases, with 14 bases between. CDR3 size: 13 residues. Germline V lookup: CDR1 KGHSH, CDR2 LQKENI. In DNA form, the CDR3 reads TGTGCCAGCACTAGCCGGGGCGGCTATGGCTACACCTTC. Translated, it gives CASTSRGGYGYTF.

The V call is TRBV9, the J call TRBJ2-2; D possibly corresponds to TRBD2 (6 bases). The V and J ends lost 3 bases and 2 bases respectively, with 17 bases between them. The CDR3 runs to 17 residues. Germline V gene sequence: CDR1 SGDLS, CDR2 YYNGEE. The chain's CDR3 is CASSGRNRDSNTGELFF. CDR3 bases: TGTGCCAGCAGCGGCAGGAACCGGGACTCCAACACCGGGGAGCTGTTTTTT.

This clone was observed a handful of times. V usage is TRBV20-1 and J usage is TRBJ1-3; D remains unclear. The CDR3 has 17 residues. Per germline, CDR1 DFQATT and CDR2 SNEGSKA (reference sequence). The V end was cut by 3 bases, the J end by 0 bases, with 18 bases between. CDR3 loop: CSASVGDRSPSGNTIYF. In DNA form, the CDR3 reads TGCAGTGCTAGTGTCGGGGATAGAAGTCCCTCTGGAAACACCATATATTTT.

The CDR3 reads CASSLTGTENEQFF. For the CDR3, the DNA is TGTGCCAGCAGTCTTACCGGGACAGAGAATGAGCAGTTCTTC. V gene TRBV28 combines with J gene TRBJ2-1, with 7 bases identical to TRBD1. The V and J ends lost 5 bases and 7 bases, in that order; junction bases with no gene match: 8. The CDR3 sequence is 14 residues long. Per germline, CDR1 MDHEN and CDR2 SYDVKM.

This clone has a single count. The chain recombines TRBV29-1 with TRBJ2-2; D may be TRBD2 (7 bases). The ends were cut back, 4 bases at V and 4 bases at J, with 16 bases in the middle. This CDR3 comprises 15 residues. Looked up from germline, CDR1 is SQVTM and CDR2 is ANQGSEA. The CDR3 is CSVGWRGGSTGELFF. The CDR3 DNA follows: TGCAGCGTTGGGTGGAGGGGGGGTTCCACCGGGGAGCTGTTTTTT.

The chain links TRBV9 to TRBJ1-1, with TRBD1 as a possible D gene (5 bases). V was clipped by 0 bases and J by 2 bases, with 17 bases between them. This CDR3 comprises 17 residues. CDR1 SGDLS and CDR2 YYNGEE come from the germline V gene. CDR3 DNA sequence: TGTGCCAGCAGCGTAGTAGCGCTGGGGGAGGGTAACACTGAAGCTTTCTTT. This encodes CASSVVALGEGNTEAFF.

V gene TRBV7-2 combines with J gene TRBJ2-5; 13 bases align to TRBD2. Germline V lookup: CDR1 SGHTA, CDR2 FQGNSA. V was pared by 4 bases and J by 7 bases, with 9 bases of the junction left unmatched. There are 16 residues in the CDR3. The CDR3 coding sequence is TGTGCCAGCAGCTCCCGGACTAGCGGGGGCCCGGGGACCCAGTACTTC. Its translation: CASSSRTSGGPGTQYF.

The J gene is TRBJ1-4, the V gene TRBV10-3; tentative D call: TRBD1 (5 bases). Looked up from germline, CDR1 is ENHRY and CDR2 is SYGVKD. The CDR3 sequence is 15 residues long. Trimming took 11 bases from V and 1 from J, leaving 17 bases between them. The CDR3 bases are TGTGCCTCAACAGGTAAGGAGCTAACTAATGAAAAACTGTTTTTT. It encodes CASTGKELTNEKLFF.

The chain employs TRBV11-2 and TRBJ2-1; 14 bases line up with TRBD2. J lost 11 bases, V lost 5 bases, and 17 bases had no gene match. Germline CDR1 reads SGHAT; CDR2 reads FQNNGV. The CDR3 spans 18 residues. The CDR3 spells CASSPRLAGGPSVIQQFF. As DNA, the CDR3 is TGTGCCAGCAGCCCTCGACTAGCGGGGGGGCCCTCAGTAATCCAGCAGTTCTTC.

The chain combines TRBV7-2 with TRBJ2-1, with D possibly matching TRBD2 (5 bases). Trimming cost V 1 base and J 9 bases, with 13 bases left between them. The CDR3 extends over 14 amino acids. The germline V gene has CDR1 SGHTA and CDR2 FQGNSA. CDR3 bases: TGTGCCAGCAGCTTAGGTCGGACTTCTGGTGAGCAGTTCTTC. Its translation: CASSLGRTSGEQFF.

Regarding this clone: One junction end disagrees with the germline gene, perhaps due to a read error. The chain employs TRBV5-1 and TRBJ2-3; 9 bases line up with TRBD2. CDR3 length: 16 amino acids. Germline-derived CDR1 and CDR2 are SGHRS and YFSETQ. The CDR3 sequence is CASRLGASGTTDTQYF. The CDR3 nucleotides read TGCGCCAGCAGGTTGGGCGCTAGCGGGACCACAGATACGCAGTATTTT.

This clone was seen once. The rearrangement joins TRBV5-4 to TRBJ1-4; no firm D call. CDR1 is SGHNT, CDR2 YYREEE, per germline (reference sequence). The length of the CDR3 is 15 residues. The V end lost 4 bases, the J end lost 4 bases, and 14 bases lay between the germline ends. CDR3 region: CASSLSSTGNEKLFF. The CDR3 bases are TGTGCCAGCAGCCTGAGTTCGACGGGTAATGAAAAACTGTTTTTT.

The V and J genes are TRBV5-4 and TRBJ2-5; D ambiguous. The CDR3 has 15 residues. Per the germline V gene, CDR1 is SGHNT and CDR2 is YYREEE (reference sequence). The V gene lost 3 bases and the J gene lost 2 bases, with 14 bases spanning the gap. CDR3 sequence reads: CASSSRLAPQETQYF. CDR3 coding DNA: TGTGCCAGCAGCTCTAGACTGGCCCCACAAGAGACCCAGTACTTC.

V and J are TRBV6-5 and TRBJ1-2; TRBD1 might be the D (5 bases). Germline V CDR1 and CDR2: MNHEY, SVGAGI. The CDR3 covers 13 residues. V lost 8 bases to trimming and J lost 2 bases, with 12 bases between them. CDR3 nucleotide sequence: TGTGCCAGCGGGGGGGGGAGGAACTATGGCTACACCTTC. It specifies CASGGGRNYGYTF.

The rearrangement joins TRBV4-1 to TRBJ1-2; D unclear. The V and J ends lost 1 base and 2 bases respectively, with 11 bases between them. Germline CDR1 reads MGHRA; CDR2 reads YSYEKL. There are 15 residues in the CDR3. The CDR3 loop is CASSQVAAPNYGYTF. The DNA of the CDR3 is TGCGCCAGCAGCCAAGTTGCAGCGCCGAACTATGGCTACACCTTC.

The chain combines TRBV5-4 with TRBJ2-3; possible D gene TRBD2, 6 bases. Germline assignment: CDR1 SGHNT and CDR2 YYREEE (reference sequence). The length of the CDR3 is 16 residues. Trimming removed 3 bases from V and 1 base from J, with 15 bases in between. In DNA form, the CDR3 reads TGTGCCAGCAGCTCGGGGGTCGAAGGGGGCACAGATACGCAGTATTTT. Amino acid sequence: CASSSGVEGGTDTQYF.

This sequence joins TRBV10-3 and TRBJ1-1, with no clear D. CDR3 size: 12 residues. The V gene lost 6 bases and the J gene lost 10 bases, with 15 bases spanning the gap. CDR1 and CDR2 from the germline V gene are ENHRY and SYGVKD. The CDR3 protein is CAISPDAGGAFF. As DNA, the CDR3 is TGTGCCATCAGCCCGGACGCTGGAGGAGCTTTCTTT.

The chain uses TRBV14 and TRBJ1-2; 11 positions agree with TRBD1. After removal of 4 bases from V and 4 bases from J, the junction contained 2 bases not matched to a gene. The germline CDR1 and CDR2 sequences are SGHDN and FVKESK. The CDR3 is made up of 14 amino acids. DNA for the CDR3: TGTGCCAGCAGCCGAGGGACAGGGGGCTATGGCTACACCTTC. Translation: CASSRGTGGYGYTF.

This clone was counted a few times. The chain links TRBV4-1 to TRBJ1-1; the match to TRBD1 covers 8 bases. This CDR3 is 14 amino acids long. The ends lost 6 bases at V and 4 bases at J; junction bases unmatched: 7. Germline V lookup: CDR1 MGHRA, CDR2 YSYEKL. Here the CDR3 reads CASSMDRVSTEAFF. The CDR3 DNA reads TGCGCCAGCAGTATGGACAGGGTTAGCACTGAAGCTTTCTTT.

There are a few counts of this clone. The chain has TRBV9 and TRBJ1-6; tentative D call: TRBD1 (5 bases). This CDR3 spans 13 amino acids. Germline V gene sequence: CDR1 SGDLS, CDR2 YYNGEE. V dropped 3 bases and J dropped 5 bases, with 6 bases sitting between them. The CDR3 DNA sequence: TGTGCCAGCAGCGAAGGGGATAATTCACCCCTCCACTTT. This codes for CASSEGDNSPLHF. The variable domain in full, with the rest retrieved from reference TRBV9 and TRBJ1-6, is DSGVTQTPKHLITATGQRVTLRCSPRSGDLSVYWYQQSLDQGLQFLIQYYNGEERAKGNILERFSAQQFPDLHSELNLSSLELGDSALYFCASSEGDNSPLHFGNGTRLTVT.

CDR3 in DNA: TGTGCCAGCAGTTTCCGGGACAGAAACACTGAAGCTTTCTTT. Encoded protein: CASSFRDRNTEAFF. V is TRBV6-5 and J is TRBJ1-1, with 7 nucleotides matching TRBD1. V trimming: 4 bases; J trimming: 2 bases; junction bases outside the gene matches: 4. Germline-derived CDR1 and CDR2 are MNHEY and SVGAGI. The CDR3 extends over 14 amino acids.

This clone was observed once. The chain has TRBV5-5 and TRBJ1-1, with a weak D call TRBD1 (5 bases). Germline V lookup: CDR1 SGHKS, CDR2 YYEKEE (reference sequence). The V gene lost 4 bases and the J gene lost 2 bases, with 15 bases spanning the gap. CDR3 length: 15 residues. The CDR3 sequence is CASSRDSTLNTEAFF. The DNA of the CDR3 is TGTGCCAGCAGCCGCGACAGCACCCTCAACACTGAAGCTTTCTTT.

This clone was seen a handful of times. The chain employs TRBV11-2 and TRBJ1-1; possible D gene TRBD1, 6 bases. CDR3 length equals 14 residues. The ends were cut back, 4 bases at V and 5 bases at J, with 14 bases in the middle. Germline CDR1 SGHAT, CDR2 FQNNGV. The CDR3 loop reads CASSSNRRGTEAFF. CDR3 nucleotide sequence: TGTGCCAGCAGCTCCAACCGTAGGGGGACTGAAGCTTTCTTT.

This clone has only one observation. The rearrangement links TRBV5-1 to TRBJ2-3; TRBD1 matches 7 bases. CDR1 is SGHRS, CDR2 YFSETQ, per germline. After removal of 2 bases from V and 4 bases from J, the junction contained 4 bases not matched to a gene. The CDR3 has 14 amino acids. The CDR3 DNA follows: TGCGCCAGCAGCTTAGGACAGGACGCAGATACGCAGTATTTT. This translates into CASSLGQDADTQYF. The full variable domain, in which reference TRBV5-1 and TRBJ2-3 provide the parts outside the CDR3, is KAGVTQTPRYLIKTRGQQVTLSCSPISGHRSVSWYQQTPGQGLQFLFEYFSETQRNKGNFPGRFSGRQFSNSRSEMNVSTLELGDSALYLCASSLGQDADTQYFGPGTRLTVL.

The genes are TRBV27 and TRBJ1-4; TRBD1 agrees at 10 bases. Germline trimming cut 6 bases from V and 7 bases from J; bases unmatched to any gene: 8. Germline lookup yields CDR1 MNHEY and CDR2 SMNVEV (reference sequence). The CDR3 runs to 15 residues. CDR3 bases: TGTGCCAGCAGACGGGGGACAGGGGTTTTTGAAAAACTGTTTTTT. Translation: CASRRGTGVFEKLFF.

The chain carries TRBV5-1 and TRBJ1-3; TRBD1 matches 9 bases. The trim removed 3 bases at V and 1 base at J, leaving 5 bases unmatched. CDR1 SGHRS and CDR2 YFSETQ come from the germline V gene. This CDR3 is built from 16 residues. The CDR3 reads CASSSGQGFSGNTIYF. DNA of the CDR3: TGCGCCAGCAGCTCGGGACAGGGTTTTTCTGGAAACACCATATATTTT.

The V call is TRBV6-5, the J call TRBJ1-5; TRBD1 matches at 7 bases. The V segment lost 0 bases and the J segment 7 bases; nucleotides outside the gene matches: 3. The CDR3 runs to 14 residues. Germline CDR1 and CDR2: MNHEY and SVGAGI. The CDR3 loop reads CASSYSPGGQPQHF. In DNA, the CDR3 is TGTGCCAGCAGTTACTCGCCAGGGGGACAGCCCCAGCATTTT.